A single sample gave rise to the 27 T cell receptor beta chains below, sequenced in a study of blood T cell repertoires in COVID-19. Sequencing used immunoSEQ multiplex PCR; TCRdb keeps in-frame clones, though not all of them. The profile shows a few hundred thousand clones, roughly 90% of them singletons. Sequencing input: PBMCs or T cells enriched from blood (not recorded which). These receptors were obtained from a woman between 45 and 65 years old who had been exposed to COVID-19.

The chain couples TRBV28 to TRBJ1-5, with D maybe TRBD1 (6 bases). The ends were cut back, 6 bases at V and 4 bases at J, with 13 bases in the middle. CDR3 length: 14 residues. Germline V gives CDR1 MDHEN, CDR2 SYDVKM. CDR3 in amino acids: CASRWGRGNQPQHF. The CDR3 DNA follows: TGTGCCAGCAGGTGGGGGAGGGGGAATCAGCCCCAGCATTTT.

The DNA for the CDR3 is TGTGCCAGTAGTAAATTAGATTCTTACGAGCAGTACTTC. Translation: CASSKLDSYEQYF. V usage is TRBV19 and J usage is TRBJ2-7; D ambiguous. V was pared by 4 bases and J by 4 bases, with 11 bases between. The CDR3 is 13 residues long. The germline V gene encodes CDR1 LNHDA and CDR2 SQIVND (reference sequence).

The chain is built from TRBV6-1 and TRBJ2-5, with 14 bases identical to TRBD2. The V segment lost 2 bases and the J segment 5 bases; nucleotides outside the gene matches: 13. The CDR3 is made up of 19 amino acids. Germline-derived CDR1 and CDR2 are MNHNS and SASEGT. The CDR3, as DNA: TGTGCCAGCAGTGAATCCCGGACTAGCGGGGGGCGGTATCGGGAGACCCAGTACTTC. It specifies CASSESRTSGGRYRETQYF.

V gene TRBV3-1 (or the pseudogene TRBV3-2) combines with J gene TRBJ1-1; D unclear. The CDR3 length is 14 residues. Germline CDR1 reads LGHDT; CDR2 reads YNNKEL (reference sequence). The ends were cut back, 4 bases at V and 5 bases at J, with 14 bases in the middle. The CDR3 sequence: CASSRVEGRTEAFF. CDR3 coding DNA: TGTGCCAGCAGCCGGGTCGAAGGGAGGACTGAAGCTTTCTTT.

Turning to this clone: This sample also contains other DNA sequences that code for the same CDR3. The chain employs TRBV27 and TRBJ2-7; D remains ambiguous. The ends were cut back, 5 bases at V and 2 bases at J, with 10 bases in the middle. The germline gives CDR1 MNHEY, CDR2 SMNVEV (reference sequence). The CDR3 runs to 13 residues. CDR3 DNA sequence: TGTGCCAGCAGTGCCGGAGCCACCTACGAGCAGTACTTC. Protein: CASSAGATYEQYF.

The chain carries TRBV19 and TRBJ1-1; 7 bases map to TRBD1. Germline CDR1 is LNHDA and CDR2 is SQIVND (reference sequence). Losses at the gene ends were 3 bases for V and 6 bases for J; bases not matched to a gene: 7. There are 14 residues in the CDR3. CDR3 nucleotide sequence: TGTGCCAGTAGTATTGGGACAGTTCCATCTGAAGCTTTCTTT. It codes for CASSIGTVPSEAFF. The full variable domain, with the rest looked up from reference TRBV19 and TRBJ1-1, is DGGITQSPKYLFRKEGQNVTLSCEQNLNHDAMYWYRQDPGQGLRLIYYSQIVNDFQKGDIAEGYSVSREKKESFPLTVTSAQKNPTAFYLCASSIGTVPSEAFFGQGTRLTVV.

CDR3 sequence reads: CASSHFQGTYNEQFF. The CDR3 DNA reads as TGTGCCAGCAGCCATTTTCAGGGGACCTACAATGAGCAGTTCTTC. This sequence joins TRBV14 and TRBJ2-1, with D maybe TRBD1 (6 bases). V lost 3 bases, J lost 2 bases, and 11 bases lay in between. Per germline, CDR1 SGHDN and CDR2 FVKESK. The CDR3 is made up of 15 amino acids.

The chain combines TRBV18 with TRBJ1-1; D is perhaps TRBD1 (6 bases). The ends were cut back, 3 bases at V and 0 bases at J, with 17 bases in the middle. The CDR3 is 17 residues long. Per the germline V gene, CDR1 is KGHSH and CDR2 is LQKENI. The CDR3 sequence: CASSPPGQIYMNTEAFF. CDR3 nucleotide sequence: TGTGCCAGCTCACCCCCGGGACAAATTTACATGAACACTGAAGCTTTCTTT.

The chain links TRBV28 to TRBJ2-7; D uncertain. Germline lookup yields CDR1 MDHEN and CDR2 SYDVKM. Trimming took 6 bases from V and 3 from J, leaving 15 bases between them. The length of the CDR3 is 14 residues. The CDR3 nucleotides are TGTGCCAGCAGCCAGGTCGGCGCAAACTACGAGCAGTACTTC. Translated, it gives CASSQVGANYEQYF.

The sample holds one count of this clone. The chain combines TRBV5-1 with TRBJ1-5; maybe TRBD1 (5 bases). The length of the CDR3 is 15 residues. Looked up from germline, CDR1 is SGHRS and CDR2 is YFSETQ. Trimming pared 0 bases from V and 4 bases from J, leaving 11 bases between. The CDR3, as DNA: TGCGCCAGCAGCTTGGAGGGGATGAGGAATCAGCCCCAGCATTTT. It codes for CASSLEGMRNQPQHF. The complete variable domain, with remaining parts taken from reference TRBV5-1 and TRBJ1-5, reads KAGVTQTPRYLIKTRGQQVTLSCSPISGHRSVSWYQQTPGQGLQFLFEYFSETQRNKGNFPGRFSGRQFSNSRSEMNVSTLELGDSALYLCASSLEGMRNQPQHFGDGTRLSIL.

The chain combines TRBV5-5 with TRBJ2-7, with 7 bases matching TRBD1. The junction had 6 bases not matched to a gene; V was cut back by 4 bases and J by 5 bases. CDR1 and CDR2 from the germline V gene are SGHKS and YYEKEE (reference sequence). CDR3 length equals 13 residues. The CDR3: CASSLPTGNEQYF. The CDR3 bases are TGTGCCAGCAGCCTGCCGACAGGGAACGAGCAGTACTTC.

The chain has TRBV3-1 (or the pseudogene TRBV3-2) and TRBJ1-5; D unclear. The CDR3 is 14 residues long. The germline V gene encodes CDR1 LGHDT and CDR2 YNNKEL (reference sequence). V was pared by 0 bases and J by 3 bases, with 6 bases between. The CDR3 DNA reads as TGTGCCAGCAGCCAAGAACAGATCAATCAGCCCCAGCATTTT. It encodes CASSQEQINQPQHF.

The chain is built from TRBV7-8 and TRBJ2-3, with D possibly being TRBD2 (7 bases). Germline CDR1 and CDR2: SGHVS and FQNEAQ. CDR3 size: 18 residues. The V end lost 1 base, the J end lost 4 bases, and 21 bases lay between the germline ends. The CDR3 sequence is CASSLVGGGSPRADTQYF. The CDR3 nucleotides are TGTGCCAGCAGCTTAGTTGGCGGGGGCTCCCCTCGAGCAGATACGCAGTATTTT.

The gene calls are TRBV4-2 and TRBJ2-1; TRBD2 matches at 7 bases. The CDR3 has 15 amino acids. The germline V gene encodes CDR1 LGHNA and CDR2 YNFKEQ. V dropped 4 bases and J dropped 2; count of bases not matched to a gene: 5. The DNA of the CDR3 is TGTGCCAGCAGCCCCGCTAGCGGACCCTACAATGAGCAGTTCTTC. Encoded protein: CASSPASGPYNEQFF.

The chain joins TRBV19 to TRBJ1-6; perhaps TRBD1 as D (5 bases). The V end lost 5 bases, the J end lost 7 bases, and 15 bases lay between the germline ends. Per the germline V gene, CDR1 is LNHDA and CDR2 is SQIVND (reference sequence). The CDR3 loop spans 15 amino acids. The chain's CDR3 is CASSVLGASNSPLHF. CDR3 nucleotide sequence: TGTGCCAGTAGTGTCCTAGGGGCCTCCAATTCACCCCTCCACTTT.

The V and J genes are TRBV7-2 and TRBJ2-1; maybe TRBD2 (6 bases). CDR3 length equals 14 residues. Per the germline V gene, CDR1 is SGHTA and CDR2 is FQGNSA. Trimming stripped 4 bases from V and 3 bases from J, with 10 bases between. The chain's CDR3 is CASSYPGLYNEQFF. DNA for the CDR3: TGTGCCAGCAGCTATCCGGGACTCTACAATGAGCAGTTCTTC. Full variable domain (missing parts from reference TRBV7-2 and TRBJ2-1): GAGVSQSPSNKVTEKGKDVELRCDPISGHTALYWYRQSLGQGLEFLIYFQGNSAPDKSGLPSDRFSAERTGGSVSTLTIQRTQQEDSAVYLCASSYPGLYNEQFFGPGTRLTVL.

V usage is TRBV29-1 and J usage is TRBJ2-5; TRBD1 matches 8 bases. V trimming: 6 bases; J trimming: 1 base; junction bases outside the gene matches: 7. There are 14 residues in the CDR3. CDR1 and CDR2 from the germline V gene are SQVTM and ANQGSEA. The CDR3: CSVGDGTGQETQYF. The CDR3 DNA reads as TGCAGCGTAGGAGATGGGACAGGCCAAGAGACCCAGTACTTC.

J is TRBJ1-2 and V is TRBV27; 11 nucleotides agree with TRBD1. CDR1 MNHEY and CDR2 SMNVEV come from the germline V gene (reference sequence). The CDR3 is made up of 15 amino acids. V shed 4 bases, J shed 5 bases, and the junction held 6 bases outside the gene matches. CDR3 sequence reads: CASSSPGQGAYGYTF. The CDR3 DNA reads as TGTGCCAGCAGTTCCCCTGGACAGGGGGCTTATGGCTACACCTTC.

This clone has a single count. The chain joins TRBV25-1 to TRBJ2-4; D may be TRBD2 (5 bases). This CDR3 has 15 amino acids. V lost 1 base, J lost 3 bases, and 10 bases lay in between. Germline CDR1 reads MGHDK; CDR2 reads SYGVNS. The CDR3 protein is CASSEWGDGKNIQYF. As DNA, the CDR3 is TGTGCCAGCAGTGAATGGGGAGATGGCAAAAACATTCAGTACTTC.

The V gene is TRBV15, the J gene TRBJ1-1, with D unresolved. Trimming took off 0 bases at V and 5 bases at J, with 13 bases between the two ends. Germline V gives CDR1 LNHNV, CDR2 YYDKDF (reference sequence). The CDR3 runs to 15 residues. CDR3 in amino acids: CATSRDTGIRTEAFF. In DNA, the CDR3 is TGTGCCACCAGCAGAGATACGGGGATAAGGACTGAAGCTTTCTTT. The variable domain in full, with the rest retrieved from reference TRBV15 and TRBJ1-1, is DAMVIQNPRYQVTQFGKPVTLSCSQTLNHNVMYWYQQKSSQAPKLLFHYYDKDFNNEADTPDNFQSRRPNTSFCFLDIRSPGLGDTAMYLCATSRDTGIRTEAFFGQGTRLTVV.

The rearrangement uses TRBV4-2 and TRBJ1-1; unclear D gene. The CDR3 length is 15 residues. The V and J ends lost 1 base and 0 bases respectively, with 9 bases between them. Germline V gene sequence: CDR1 LGHNA, CDR2 YNFKEQ. CDR3 protein: CASSQGGSLNTEAFF. The CDR3 region has the DNA TGTGCCAGCAGCCAAGGCGGCAGTCTGAACACTGAAGCTTTCTTT.

The chain joins TRBV5-6 to TRBJ1-1, with 8 bases lining up with TRBD1. The V segment lost 4 bases and the J segment 4 bases; nucleotides outside the gene matches: 9. The CDR3 runs to 15 residues. Germline V gives CDR1 SGHDT, CDR2 YYEEEE. As DNA, the CDR3 is TGTGCCAGCAGCCTAGGACAGGGCGGACGCACTGAAGCTTTCTTT. Translated: CASSLGQGGRTEAFF. The whole variable domain, remainder taken from reference TRBV5-6 and TRBJ1-1, is DAGVTQSPTHLIKTRGQQVTLRCSPKSGHDTVSWYQQALGQGPQFIFQYYEEEERQRGNFPDRFSGHQFPNYSSELNVNALLLGDSALYLCASSLGQGGRTEAFFGQGTRLTVV.

This clone occurred a few times. This chain links TRBV7-8 with TRBJ1-4; 7 bases are shared with TRBD1. The CDR3 covers 17 residues. From germline, CDR1 is SGHVS and CDR2 FQNEAQ. The V segment lost 6 bases and the J segment 3 bases; nucleotides outside the gene matches: 13. CDR3 sequence (DNA): TGTGCCAGCAGGCCGACGACAGGGTTGCGTCCTAATGAAAAACTGTTTTTT. This sequence encodes CASRPTTGLRPNEKLFF.

CDR3 loop: CATSPRGTGTGYTF. As DNA, the CDR3 is TGTGCCACCAGCCCCAGAGGGACAGGGACTGGCTACACCTTC. The chain couples TRBV24-1 to TRBJ1-2; TRBD1 matches 9 bases. J lost 7 bases, V lost 7 bases, and 9 bases had no gene match. CDR1 and CDR2 from the germline V gene are KGHDR and SFDVKD. The CDR3 is 14 amino acids.

This clone appeared once. This specimen includes other DNA sequences encoding the same CDR3. This chain uses TRBV5-6 with TRBJ1-3; unclear D gene. CDR3 length equals 14 residues. V lost 7 bases, J lost 1 base, and 12 bases lay in between. CDR1 is SGHDT, CDR2 YYEEEE, per germline. The CDR3 region has the DNA TGTGCCAGCTCGGGTTCGCCTTCTGGAAACACCATATATTTT. It codes for CASSGSPSGNTIYF.

The chain uses TRBV7-8 and TRBJ2-1, with a weak D call TRBD2 (6 bases). The CDR3 contains 15 residues. Germline V lookup: CDR1 SGHVS, CDR2 FQNEAQ. V was cut by 0 bases and J by 5 bases, with 11 bases left in between. This chain's CDR3 is CASSLAALANNEQFF. CDR3 DNA: TGTGCCAGCAGCTTAGCCGCGCTAGCGAACAATGAGCAGTTCTTC.

This chain links TRBV5-6 with TRBJ2-7; tentatively, D is TRBD1 (5 bases). CDR3 length: 14 residues. Germline loops: CDR1 SGHDT, CDR2 YYEEEE. Trimming removed 3 bases from V and 2 bases from J, with 12 bases in between. The CDR3 sequence is CASSYNRRPYEQYF. The CDR3 coding sequence is TGTGCCAGCAGCTACAACAGGAGACCCTACGAGCAGTACTTC. The complete variable domain, with remaining parts taken from reference TRBV5-6 and TRBJ2-7, reads DAGVTQSPTHLIKTRGQQVTLRCSPKSGHDTVSWYQQALGQGPQFIFQYYEEEERQRGNFPDRFSGHQFPNYSSELNVNALLLGDSALYLCASSYNRRPYEQYFGPGTRLTVT.